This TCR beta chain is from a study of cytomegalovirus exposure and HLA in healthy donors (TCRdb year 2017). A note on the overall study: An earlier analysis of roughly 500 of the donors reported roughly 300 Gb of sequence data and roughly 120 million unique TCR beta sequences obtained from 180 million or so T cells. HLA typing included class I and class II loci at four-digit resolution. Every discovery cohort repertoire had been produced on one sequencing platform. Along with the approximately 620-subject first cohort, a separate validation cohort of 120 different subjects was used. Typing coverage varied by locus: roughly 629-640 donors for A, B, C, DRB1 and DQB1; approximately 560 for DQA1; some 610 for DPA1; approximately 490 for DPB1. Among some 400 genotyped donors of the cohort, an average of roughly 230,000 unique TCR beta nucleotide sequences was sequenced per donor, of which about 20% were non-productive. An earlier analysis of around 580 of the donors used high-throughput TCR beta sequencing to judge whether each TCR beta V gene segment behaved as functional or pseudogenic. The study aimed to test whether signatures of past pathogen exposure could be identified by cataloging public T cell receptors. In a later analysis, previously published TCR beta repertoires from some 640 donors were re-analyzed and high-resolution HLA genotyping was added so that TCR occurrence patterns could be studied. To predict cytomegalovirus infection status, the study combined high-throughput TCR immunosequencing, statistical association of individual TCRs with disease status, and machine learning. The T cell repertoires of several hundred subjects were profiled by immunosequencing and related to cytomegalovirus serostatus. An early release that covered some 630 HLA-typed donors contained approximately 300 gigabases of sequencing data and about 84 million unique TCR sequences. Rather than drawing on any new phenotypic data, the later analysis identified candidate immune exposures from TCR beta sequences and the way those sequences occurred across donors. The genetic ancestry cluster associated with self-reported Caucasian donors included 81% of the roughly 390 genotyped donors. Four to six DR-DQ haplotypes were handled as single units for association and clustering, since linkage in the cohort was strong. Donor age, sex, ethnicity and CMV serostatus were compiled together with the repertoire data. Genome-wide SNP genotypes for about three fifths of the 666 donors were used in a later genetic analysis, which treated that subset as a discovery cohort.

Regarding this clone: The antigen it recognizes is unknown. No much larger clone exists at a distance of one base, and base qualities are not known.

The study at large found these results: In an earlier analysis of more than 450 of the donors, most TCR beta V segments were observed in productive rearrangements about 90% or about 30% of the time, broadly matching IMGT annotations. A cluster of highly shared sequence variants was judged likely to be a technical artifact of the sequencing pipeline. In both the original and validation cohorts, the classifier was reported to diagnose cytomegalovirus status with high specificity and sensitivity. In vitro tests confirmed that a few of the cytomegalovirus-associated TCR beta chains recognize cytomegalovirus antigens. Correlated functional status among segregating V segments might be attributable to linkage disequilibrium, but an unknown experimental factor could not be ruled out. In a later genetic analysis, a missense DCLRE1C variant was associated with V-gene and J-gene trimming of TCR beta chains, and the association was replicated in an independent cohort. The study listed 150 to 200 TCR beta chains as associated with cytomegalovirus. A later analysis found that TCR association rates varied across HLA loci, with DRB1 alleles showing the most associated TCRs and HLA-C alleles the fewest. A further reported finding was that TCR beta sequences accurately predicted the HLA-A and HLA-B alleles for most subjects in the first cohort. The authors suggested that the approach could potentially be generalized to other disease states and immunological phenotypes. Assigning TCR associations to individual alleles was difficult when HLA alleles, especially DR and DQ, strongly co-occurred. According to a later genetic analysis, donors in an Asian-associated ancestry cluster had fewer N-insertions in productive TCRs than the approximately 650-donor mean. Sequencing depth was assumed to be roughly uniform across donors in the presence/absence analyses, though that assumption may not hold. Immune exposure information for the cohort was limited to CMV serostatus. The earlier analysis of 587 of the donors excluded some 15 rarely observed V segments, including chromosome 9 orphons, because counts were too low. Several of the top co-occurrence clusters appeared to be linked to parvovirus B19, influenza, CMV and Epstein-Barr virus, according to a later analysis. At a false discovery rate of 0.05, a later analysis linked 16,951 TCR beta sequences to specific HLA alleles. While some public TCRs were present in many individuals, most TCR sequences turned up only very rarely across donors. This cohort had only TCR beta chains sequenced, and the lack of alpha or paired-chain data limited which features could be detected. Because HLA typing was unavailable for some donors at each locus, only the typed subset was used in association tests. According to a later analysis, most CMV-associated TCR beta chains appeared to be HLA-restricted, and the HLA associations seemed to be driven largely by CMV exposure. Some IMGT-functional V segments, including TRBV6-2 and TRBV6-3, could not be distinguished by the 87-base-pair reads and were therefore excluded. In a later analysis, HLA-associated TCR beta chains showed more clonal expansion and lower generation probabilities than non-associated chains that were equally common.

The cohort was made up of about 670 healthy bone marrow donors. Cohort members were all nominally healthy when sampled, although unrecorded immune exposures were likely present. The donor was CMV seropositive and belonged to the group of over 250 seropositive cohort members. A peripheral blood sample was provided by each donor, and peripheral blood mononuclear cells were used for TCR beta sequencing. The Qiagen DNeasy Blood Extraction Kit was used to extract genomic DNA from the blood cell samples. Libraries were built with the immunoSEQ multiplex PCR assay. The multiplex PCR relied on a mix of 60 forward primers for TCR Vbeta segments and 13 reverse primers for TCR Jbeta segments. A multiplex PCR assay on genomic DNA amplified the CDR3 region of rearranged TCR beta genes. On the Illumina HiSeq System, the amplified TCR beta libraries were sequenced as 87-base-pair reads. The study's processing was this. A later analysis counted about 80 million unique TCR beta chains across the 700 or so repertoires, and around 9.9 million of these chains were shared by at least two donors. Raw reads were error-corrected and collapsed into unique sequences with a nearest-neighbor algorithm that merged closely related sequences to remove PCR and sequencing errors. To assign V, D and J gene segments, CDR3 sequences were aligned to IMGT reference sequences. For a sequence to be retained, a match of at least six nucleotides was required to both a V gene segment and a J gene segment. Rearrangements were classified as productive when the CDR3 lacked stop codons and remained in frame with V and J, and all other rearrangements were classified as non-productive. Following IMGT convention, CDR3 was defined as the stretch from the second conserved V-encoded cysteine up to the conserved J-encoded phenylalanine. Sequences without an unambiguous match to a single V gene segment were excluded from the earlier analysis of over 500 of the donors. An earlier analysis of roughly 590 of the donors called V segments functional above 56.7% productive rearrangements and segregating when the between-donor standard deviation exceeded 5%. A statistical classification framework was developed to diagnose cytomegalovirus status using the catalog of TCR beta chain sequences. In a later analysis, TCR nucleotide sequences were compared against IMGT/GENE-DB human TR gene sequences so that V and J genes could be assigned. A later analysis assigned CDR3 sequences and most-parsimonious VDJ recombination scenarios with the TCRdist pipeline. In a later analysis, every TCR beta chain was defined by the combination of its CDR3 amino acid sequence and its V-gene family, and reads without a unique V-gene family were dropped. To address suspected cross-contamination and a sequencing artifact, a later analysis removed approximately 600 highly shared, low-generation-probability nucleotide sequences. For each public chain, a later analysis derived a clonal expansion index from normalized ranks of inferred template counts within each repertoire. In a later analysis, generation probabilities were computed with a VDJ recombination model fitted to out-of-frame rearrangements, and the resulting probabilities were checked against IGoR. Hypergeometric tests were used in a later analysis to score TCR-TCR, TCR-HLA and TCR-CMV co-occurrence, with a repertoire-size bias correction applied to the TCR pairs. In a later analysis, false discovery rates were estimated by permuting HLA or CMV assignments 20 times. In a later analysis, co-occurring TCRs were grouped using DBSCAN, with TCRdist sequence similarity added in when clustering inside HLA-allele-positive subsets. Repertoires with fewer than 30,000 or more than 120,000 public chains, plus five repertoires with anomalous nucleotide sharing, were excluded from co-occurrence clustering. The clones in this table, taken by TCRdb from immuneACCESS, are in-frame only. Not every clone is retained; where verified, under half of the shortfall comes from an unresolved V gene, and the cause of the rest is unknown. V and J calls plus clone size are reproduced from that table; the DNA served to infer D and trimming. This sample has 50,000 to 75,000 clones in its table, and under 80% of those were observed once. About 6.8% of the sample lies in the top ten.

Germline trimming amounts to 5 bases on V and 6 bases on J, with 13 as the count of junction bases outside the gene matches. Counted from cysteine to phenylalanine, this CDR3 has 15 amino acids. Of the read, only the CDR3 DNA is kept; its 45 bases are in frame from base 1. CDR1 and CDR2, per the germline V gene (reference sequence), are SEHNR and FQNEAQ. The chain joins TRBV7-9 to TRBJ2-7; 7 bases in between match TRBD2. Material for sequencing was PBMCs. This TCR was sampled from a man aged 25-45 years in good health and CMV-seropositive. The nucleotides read TGTGCCAGCAGCATTAGGGGAGGGACTGGGGCCGAGCAGTACTTC. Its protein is CASSIRGGTGAEQYF.